The rows below give T cell receptor beta chains drawn from one sample of a study of blood T cell repertoires in COVID-19. Method: immunoSEQ multiplex PCR; TCRdb's copy keeps in-frame clones and lacks some. This sample has about 260,000 clones, with about 87% found just once. What was sequenced was peripheral blood. The origin of the receptors is a man aged 55 to 69 who had recovered from COVID-19. CDR3s leave out the opening cysteine and the closing phenylalanine or tryptophan.

j_gene: TRBJ2-3
v_gene: TRBV6-5
CDR3aa: ASSPTDTQY

j_gene: TRBJ2-6
v_gene: TRBV2
CDR3aa: ASSALQGNRGSGANVLT

j_gene: TRBJ1-1
v_gene: TRBV7-2
CDR3aa: ASSFDRQAESAF

j_gene: TRBJ1-4
v_gene: TRBV7-3
CDR3aa: ASSLDGASGAKLF

j_gene: TRBJ2-3
v_gene: TRBV7-3
CDR3aa: ASSFTGGPDTQY

j_gene: TRBJ1-1
v_gene: TRBV12-3/TRBV12-4
CDR3aa: ATSLREGTEAF

j_gene: TRBJ2-7
v_gene: TRBV27
CDR3aa: ASASYEQY

j_gene: TRBJ2-5
v_gene: TRBV7-7
CDR3aa: ASSQRGGGLETQY

j_gene: TRBJ1-1
v_gene: TRBV11-2
CDR3aa: ASSLDPTGLAFANTEAF

j_gene: TRBJ2-5
v_gene: TRBV6-2/TRBV6-3
CDR3aa: ASSIDSGGGQETQY

j_gene: TRBJ2-1
v_gene: TRBV19
CDR3aa: ASSMRPTEQF

j_gene: TRBJ1-2
v_gene: TRBV29-1
CDR3aa: SVGDRGLYGYT

j_gene: TRBJ2-7
v_gene: TRBV7-2
CDR3aa: ASSLRGYEQY

j_gene: TRBJ2-1
v_gene: TRBV6-4
CDR3aa: ASSARDRGRRNNEQF

j_gene: TRBJ2-5
v_gene: TRBV3-1/TRBV3-2
CDR3aa: ASSHSPGLAGQETQY

j_gene: TRBJ2-2
v_gene: TRBV18
CDR3aa: ASSPIFSDTNTGELF